This T cell receptor beta chain was profiled in a study of low-dose radiotherapy and immunotherapy resistance in tumors. Primers used for first-strand cDNA, a TRAV- and TRBV-specific set, covered both alpha and beta chains. With a V-primer adapter and a constant-region primer, TCRs were amplified for around 21 PCR cycles. TCRdb used MiXCR to reprocess the reads, holding one entry per CDR3 protein. The sample has approximately 100,000 distinct CDR3 sequences; 20% to 25% are singletons. The table lists this clonotype with many counts. Time point given: after trial treatment. Treatment reported: LDRT plus nivolumab, ipilimumab, low-dose cyclophosphamide and aspirin (RACIN trial). The CDR3 extends over 16 amino acids. V was clipped by 4 bases and J by 3 bases; unmatched bases: 5. Germline-derived CDR1 and CDR2 are MGHRA and YSYEKL.

The starting material was PBMCs, obtained after low-dose radiotherapy plus immunotherapy. This chain joins TRBV4-1 and TRBJ2-3, with 12 bases fitting TRBD2. This TCR derives from a male donor with prostate cancer. CDR3 DNA: TGCGCCAGCAGCCCCCACCTAGCGGGGGGGACAGATACGCAGTATTTT. Translation: CASSPHLAGGTDTQYF.